Listed here are 25 T cell receptor beta chains from one sample, sequenced in a study of blood T cell repertoires in COVID-19. Clones were sequenced by immunoSEQ multiplex PCR, and TCRdb holds only the in-frame ones, with some missing. This sample has over 300,000 clones, with nearly 90% found just once. The sample taken for sequencing was peripheral blood. The receptors stem from a young man with active or convalescent COVID-19.

J is TRBJ1-5 and V is TRBV15; D is unclear. The germline CDR1 and CDR2 sequences are LNHNV and YYDKDF (reference sequence). Trimming pared 3 bases from V and 0 bases from J, leaving 12 bases between. This CDR3 has 16 residues. CDR3 residues: CATSSGDRRSNQPQHF. The CDR3 DNA is TGTGCCACCAGCAGTGGAGACCGACGTAGCAATCAGCCCCAGCATTTT.

This sequence joins TRBV5-4 and TRBJ2-3; 9 bases match TRBD2. In germline, CDR1 is SGHNT, CDR2 YYREEE (reference sequence). The CDR3 is 17 amino acids. V shed 2 bases, J shed 0 bases, and the junction held 7 bases outside the gene matches. CDR3 in amino acids: CASSFGAGGMSTDTQYF. The CDR3 DNA follows: TGTGCCAGCAGCTTCGGTGCGGGAGGGATGAGCACAGATACGCAGTATTTT.

The gene calls are TRBV18 and TRBJ2-6, with 9 bases fitting TRBD1. This CDR3 spans 19 amino acids. CDR1 KGHSH and CDR2 LQKENI come from the germline V gene. With 1 base clipped from V and 3 bases from J, the junction kept 10 bases outside the gene matches. The CDR3 loop is CASSPLYGQGIGGANVLTF. In DNA form, the CDR3 reads TGTGCCAGCTCACCACTTTATGGACAGGGGATTGGTGGGGCCAACGTCCTGACTTTC. The full variable domain, rest sourced from reference TRBV18 and TRBJ2-6, is NAGVMQNPRHLVRRRGQEARLRCSPMKGHSHVYWYRQLPEEGLKFMVYLQKENIIDESGMPKERFSAEFPKEGPSILRIQQVVRGDSAAYFCASSPLYGQGIGGANVLTFGAGSRLTVL.

The CDR3 protein is CSVVDGSTGMNTEAFF. CDR3 nucleotide sequence: TGCAGCGTTGTAGATGGTTCCACAGGGATGAACACTGAAGCTTTCTTT. J is TRBJ1-1 and V is TRBV29-1; tentatively, D is TRBD1 (6 bases). The germline V gene has CDR1 SQVTM and CDR2 ANQGSEA. The length of the CDR3 is 16 residues. Deletions cut 4 bases from V and 0 bases from J, with 18 bases between.

The J gene is TRBJ2-3, the V gene TRBV10-3; 7 bases agree with TRBD1. This CDR3 comprises 13 residues. Germline V CDR1 and CDR2: ENHRY, SYGVKD. V shed 6 bases and J 2 bases; nucleotides not matched to a gene: 2. CDR3 residues: CAIRQGVTDTQYF. Here the CDR3 DNA reads TGTGCCATCAGGCAGGGGGTCACAGATACGCAGTATTTT.

This chain connects TRBV2 to TRBJ1-2; TRBD1 matches 9 bases. Germline V gene sequence: CDR1 SNHLY, CDR2 FYNNEI. CDR3 length equals 15 residues. The V and J ends lost 0 bases and 7 bases, in that order; junction bases with no gene match: 6. The CDR3 sequence: CASSEAQTGGSGYTF. The CDR3 region has the DNA TGTGCCAGCAGTGAAGCCCAGACAGGGGGAAGTGGCTACACCTTC.

This rearrangement joins TRBV5-1 to TRBJ2-7; 8 bases fit TRBD2. The V segment lost 4 bases and the J segment 3 bases; nucleotides outside the gene matches: 3. CDR3 length: 13 amino acids. Germline V gene data show CDR1 as SGHRS and CDR2 as YFSETQ. The CDR3 nucleotides are TGCGCCAGCAGCCAAGCGGGAGTCTACGAGCAGTACTTC. Translating it yields CASSQAGVYEQYF. The whole variable domain, filled in from reference TRBV5-1 and TRBJ2-7, reads KAGVTQTPRYLIKTRGQQVTLSCSPISGHRSVSWYQQTPGQGLQFLFEYFSETQRNKGNFPGRFSGRQFSNSRSEMNVSTLELGDSALYLCASSQAGVYEQYFGPGTRLTVT.

CDR3 sequence (DNA): TGTGCCAGCAGCCACGTAAAGGTCTCTTCGGGAGGCACCTACAATGAGCAGTTCTTC. Its translation: CASSHVKVSSGGTYNEQFF. The rearrangement joins TRBV4-2 to TRBJ2-1; TRBD2 matches at 7 bases. This CDR3 spans 19 amino acids. Trimming took 3 bases from V and 2 from J; bases not matched to a gene: 16. Per germline, CDR1 LGHNA and CDR2 YNFKEQ.

V is TRBV18 and J is TRBJ1-3, with D possibly being TRBD1 (6 bases). The germline V gene has CDR1 KGHSH and CDR2 LQKENI. This CDR3 contains 16 residues. V was cut by 3 bases and J by 0 bases, with 12 bases left in between. CDR3 sequence: CASSPRQANSGNTIYF. The CDR3 DNA reads TGTGCCAGCTCACCTCGACAGGCAAACTCTGGAAACACCATATATTTT.

This clone occurred once. The V gene is TRBV12-3 or TRBV12-4, the J gene TRBJ2-7; the D gene is possibly TRBD1 (6 bases). The CDR3 has 12 amino acids. Trimming took off 6 bases at V and 3 bases at J, with 9 bases between the two ends. The DNA of the CDR3 is TGTGCCAGCAGCAAACAGGGCTACGAGCAGTACTTC. It yields the protein CASSKQGYEQYF.

Concerning this clone itself: The same CDR3 also results from other DNA sequences found in this sample. The V gene is TRBV27, the J gene TRBJ2-6; no clear D gene. V dropped 2 bases and J dropped 0 bases, with 5 bases sitting between them. CDR3 length: 15 amino acids. Germline V gene sequence: CDR1 MNHEY, CDR2 SMNVEV (reference sequence). CDR3 region: CASSLGGSGANVLTF. The DNA for the CDR3 is TGTGCCAGCAGTTTAGGCGGCTCTGGGGCCAACGTCCTGACTTTC. Drawing the rest from reference TRBV27 and TRBJ2-6, the complete variable domain is EAQVTQNPRYLITVTGKKLTVTCSQNMNHEYMSWYRQDPGLGLRQIYYSMNVEVTDKGDVPEGYKVSRKEKRNFPLILESPSPNQTSLYFCASSLGGSGANVLTFGAGSRLTVL.

This chain uses TRBV18 with TRBJ2-1, with D maybe TRBD1 (6 bases). Germline-derived CDR1 and CDR2 are KGHSH and LQKENI. The CDR3 contains 16 residues. Trimming took off 1 base at V and 7 bases at J, with 17 bases between the two ends. The CDR3 region has the DNA TGTGCCAGCTCACCACGGTTCAGTAAGGGACAAAATGAGCAGTTCTTC. It codes for CASSPRFSKGQNEQFF.

The CDR3 spells CASSLPSGKTDTQYF. CDR3 DNA sequence: TGTGCCAGCAGTTTACCTAGCGGGAAGACAGATACGCAGTATTTT. V usage is TRBV28 and J usage is TRBJ2-3; 9 positions match TRBD2. Germline V lookup: CDR1 MDHEN, CDR2 SYDVKM. J gave up 3 bases and V 2 bases, and 3 bases lay outside the gene matches. The CDR3 runs 15 residues.

This chain joins TRBV6-5 and TRBJ2-7, with 12 bases that match TRBD1. CDR3 length: 14 residues. Germline CDR1 is MNHEY and CDR2 is SVGAGI. Unmatched junction bases numbered 4, after V lost 6 bases and J lost 4 bases. The CDR3 region has the DNA TGTGCCAGCAGACGGGGACAGGGGGCTTACGAGCAGTACTTC. Its translation: CASRRGQGAYEQYF.

The rearrangement joins TRBV15 to TRBJ1-2; possible D gene TRBD1, 6 bases. This CDR3 comprises 18 residues. In germline, CDR1 is LNHNV, CDR2 YYDKDF (reference sequence). Trimming left V 0 bases short and J 5 bases short, with 22 bases between. The CDR3 DNA is TGTGCCACCAGCAGAGATCCCGGGGGGCAACCAGGGTTTTATGGCTACACCTTC. Protein product: CATSRDPGGQPGFYGYTF. Full variable domain (outside the CDR3, taken from reference TRBV15 and TRBJ1-2): DAMVIQNPRYQVTQFGKPVTLSCSQTLNHNVMYWYQQKSSQAPKLLFHYYDKDFNNEADTPDNFQSRRPNTSFCFLDIRSPGLGDTAMYLCATSRDPGGQPGFYGYTFGSGTRLTVV.

This clone has just a few counts. The chain is built from TRBV6-5 and TRBJ1-2, with TRBD1 matching over 7 bases. V shed 3 bases and J 6 bases; nucleotides not matched to a gene: 7. The CDR3 runs 14 residues. The V gene's germline CDR1 is MNHEY and CDR2 SVGAGI. CDR3 nucleotides: TGTGCCAGCAGTTATCCGGACAGGAGGGATGGCTACACCTTC. Its translation is CASSYPDRRDGYTF.

The chain's CDR3 is CASSELTKPNQPQHF. The DNA of the CDR3 is TGTGCCAGCAGTGAATTGACTAAACCCAATCAGCCCCAGCATTTT. The chain recombines TRBV6-1 with TRBJ1-5; D gene unclear. Germline CDR1 reads MNHNS; CDR2 reads SASEGT. This CDR3 has 15 residues. Trimming cost V 2 bases and J 3 bases, with 11 bases left between them.

The chain's CDR3 is CATSGTGLNEKLFF. The CDR3 DNA follows: TGTGCCACATCGGGGACAGGCCTGAATGAAAAACTGTTTTTT. The V call is TRBV3-1 (or the pseudogene TRBV3-2), the J call TRBJ1-4; TRBD1 matches at 8 bases. The CDR3 spans 14 residues. The junction had 9 bases not matched to a gene; V was cut back by 10 bases and J by 5 bases. Germline V lookup: CDR1 LGHDT, CDR2 YNNKEL (reference sequence).

This rearrangement joins TRBV5-6 to TRBJ1-5, with a weak D call TRBD1 (6 bases). The CDR3 has 18 amino acids. V was pared by 0 bases and J by 7 bases, with 23 bases between. Per the germline V gene, CDR1 is SGHDT and CDR2 is YYEEEE. This CDR3 reads CASSLGSWGGLKAQPQHF. CDR3 nucleotides: TGTGCCAGCAGCTTGGGGAGTTGGGGGGGCTTGAAGGCCCAGCCCCAGCATTTT.

The chain has TRBV27 and TRBJ1-1, with 8 bases aligning to TRBD1. The CDR3 loop spans 16 amino acids. V lost 5 bases, J lost 0 bases, and 8 bases stayed unmatched. Per the germline V gene, CDR1 is MNHEY and CDR2 is SMNVEV (reference sequence). The CDR3 DNA is TGTGCCAGCAGTGACCAGACAGGGGCCATGAACACTGAAGCTTTCTTT. This gives the protein CASSDQTGAMNTEAFF.

In its sample, this clone was seen once. The rearrangement joins TRBV25-1 to TRBJ2-7, with a tentative D call TRBD2 (5 bases). CDR1 is MGHDK, CDR2 SYGVNS, per germline. The germline V and J ends were trimmed by 3 bases and 2 bases, with 14 bases remaining between them. This CDR3 spans 15 amino acids. CDR3 nucleotide sequence: TGTGCCAGCAGTGAGCCCTCGCGGGCCCCCTACGAGCAGTACTTC. Its protein is CASSEPSRAPYEQYF.

CDR3 amino acids: CASSLTGGPWAQHF. CDR3 DNA sequence: TGTGCCAGCAGTTTAACAGGGGGCCCCTGGGCCCAGCATTTT. The chain employs TRBV27 and TRBJ1-5, with 9 bases aligning to TRBD1. CDR3 size: 14 residues. Losses at the gene ends were 2 bases for V and 11 bases for J; bases not matched to a gene: 7. Germline CDR1 is MNHEY and CDR2 is SMNVEV (reference sequence).

The rearrangement uses TRBV27 and TRBJ1-2, with D uncertain. From germline, CDR1 is MNHEY and CDR2 SMNVEV (reference sequence). The V and J ends lost 4 bases and 4 bases respectively, with 7 bases between them. This CDR3 has 12 amino acids. In nucleotides, the CDR3 is TGTGCCAGCAGTTCCGACTCCTATGGCTACACCTTC. Protein: CASSSDSYGYTF.

The chain carries TRBV10-3 and TRBJ1-1; D not certain. Germline CDR1 reads ENHRY; CDR2 reads SYGVKD. CDR3 size: 14 residues. V lost 5 bases and J lost 3, with 13 bases in between. The CDR3 spells CAISFFGEDTEAFF. CDR3 DNA: TGTGCCATCAGTTTTTTCGGAGAGGACACTGAAGCTTTCTTT.

This clone was counted a single time. The sample holds other DNA sequences that translate to the same CDR3. The gene calls are TRBV9 and TRBJ2-2; D is possibly TRBD2 (6 bases). Trimming took off 2 bases at V and 4 bases at J, with 12 bases between the two ends. The CDR3 extends over 15 amino acids. The germline gives CDR1 SGDLS, CDR2 YYNGEE. CDR3 loop: CASSVSGRGTGELFF. In DNA, the CDR3 is TGTGCCAGCAGCGTTAGTGGGCGGGGCACCGGGGAGCTGTTTTTT.